These 10 T cell receptor beta chains were all obtained from the same sample, sequenced in a study of shared clonotypes between healthy human individuals. Generated by immunoSEQ multiplex PCR, the TCRdb table keeps only in-frame clones and is missing some. Found here are about 2.3 million clones, roughly 92% of them singletons; the top ten hold 0.37%. The sample consisted of naive CD4+ T cells from PBMCs. Subset: CD45RA+ positively selected. These TCRs come from a man younger than 35 in good health. Some clones in this sample may be carry-over from other donors' samples.

This chain links TRBV4-1 with TRBJ2-7, with D perhaps TRBD1 (5 bases). Looked up from germline, CDR1 is MGHRA and CDR2 is YSYEKL. The CDR3 has 16 residues. V was trimmed by 4 bases and J by 0 bases, leaving 16 bases between them. CDR3 sequence reads: CASSPPGARGSYEQYF. CDR3 bases: TGCGCCAGCAGCCCCCCTGGGGCCAGAGGCTCCTACGAGCAGTACTTC.

In DNA form, the CDR3 reads TGTGCCAGCAGTGTTCGGCGTGATGTGGCCAAAAACATTCAGTACTTC. Translation gives CASSVRRDVAKNIQYF. The chain employs TRBV6-1 and TRBJ2-4; D is ambiguous. V shed 4 bases and J shed 1 base, with 14 bases lying between them. CDR1 and CDR2 (germline): MNHNS, SASEGT. This CDR3 is 16 amino acids long.

The V and J genes are TRBV18 and TRBJ1-1; no definite D call. The CDR3 is 13 residues long. V lost 3 bases, J lost 7 bases, and 12 bases lay in between. Germline CDR1 KGHSH, CDR2 LQKENI. In DNA form, the CDR3 reads TGTGCCAGCTCACCGTCGGTGGTGAATGAAGCTTTCTTT. This sequence encodes CASSPSVVNEAFF.

The chain carries TRBV2 and TRBJ2-1, with unresolved D. The CDR3 loop spans 14 amino acids. The germline V gene encodes CDR1 SNHLY and CDR2 FYNNEI. Trimming removed 8 bases from V and 3 bases from J, with 14 bases in between. The CDR3 protein is CASLLGFNYNEQFF. Written as DNA, the CDR3 is TGTGCCAGCCTCTTGGGGTTCAACTACAATGAGCAGTTCTTC.

CDR3 coding DNA: TGTGCCAGCAGCCGACAGGGGACGGCGACTAATGAAAAACTGTTTTTT. Its protein is CASSRQGTATNEKLFF. The chain joins TRBV9 to TRBJ1-4, with 8 bases lining up with TRBD1. Trimming took 4 bases from V and 2 from J; bases not matched to a gene: 7. The V gene's germline CDR1 is SGDLS and CDR2 YYNGEE. The CDR3 contains 16 residues.

About this clone itself: A junction boundary mismatches the germline segment, possibly from a read error. The rearrangement uses TRBV27 and TRBJ2-1, with D perhaps matching TRBD2 (7 bases). Germline-derived CDR1 and CDR2 are MNHEY and SMNVEV (reference sequence). The CDR3 loop spans 15 amino acids. The CDR3 loop reads CASTKGAFYGGQKLF. In nucleotides, the CDR3 is TGTGCCAGCACCAAGGGAGCGTTTTACGGGGGGCAAAAGCTCTTC.

The V call is TRBV5-1, the J call TRBJ2-7; 15 bases agree with TRBD2. From germline, CDR1 is SGHRS and CDR2 YFSETQ. Trimming removed 4 bases from V and 0 bases from J; junction bases left unmatched: 8. The CDR3 has 18 residues. CDR3 amino acids: CASSAGLAGGLLSYEQYF. The CDR3 nucleotides are TGCGCCAGCAGCGCGGGACTAGCGGGAGGCCTCCTCTCCTACGAGCAGTACTTC.

J is TRBJ2-1 and V is TRBV5-8; the match to TRBD2 covers 8 bases. The germline CDR1 and CDR2 sequences are SGHTS and YDEGEE. V trimming: 4 bases; J trimming: 7 bases; junction bases outside the gene matches: 13. This CDR3 spans 16 amino acids. CDR3 coding DNA: TGTGCCAGCAGCCCGGAACCGGGACTAGTTATTAATGAGCAGTTCTTC. Translating it yields CASSPEPGLVINEQFF.

The chain recombines TRBV23-1 with TRBJ2-2; either TRBD1 or TRBD2 may supply D (5 bases each). TRBV23-1 is classed as an ORF, of uncertain function. This CDR3 has 16 residues. Trimming left V 1 base short and J 7 bases short, with 16 bases between. CDR3 loop: CASSQWGSTFFGELFF. CDR3 sequence (DNA): TGCGCCAGCAGTCAATGGGGGAGCACCTTTTTCGGGGAGCTGTTTTTT.

This chain's CDR3 is CASSQLQVSTGNTIYF. In DNA form, the CDR3 reads TGTGCCAGCAGCCAACTACAGGTCTCGACTGGAAACACCATATATTTT. The V gene is TRBV5-6, the J gene TRBJ1-3, with D possibly being TRBD1 (5 bases). This CDR3 has 16 amino acids. Trimming took off 4 bases at V and 2 bases at J, with 16 bases between the two ends. CDR1 is SGHDT and CDR2 is YYEEEE in the germline V gene.